The clone carrying this T cell receptor beta chain has a handful of counts. What it recognizes is unknown. The data stem from a study of early T cells in non-severe SARS-CoV-2 infection. Across the study: Sequenced material consisted of bulk RNA (from unsorted whole blood), and chains were unpaired. General study points: Matching with VDJdb favored anti-spike CD8 responses (missing private and CD4 specificities).

Each single cDNA molecule received a unique molecular identifier. TCRdb fed the 5' RACE reads into MiXCR, producing one record per CDR3 protein. The sample contains approximately 73,000 distinct CDR3 sequences, approximately 11% of which appear only once. This CDR3 contains 11 residues. Trimming left V 6 bases short and J 10 bases short, with 10 bases between. The clonotype was recovered from an adult who was a healthcare worker with PCR-confirmed SARS-CoV-2 infection or an uninfected control (not recorded which). Sequenced: whole blood. The chain has TRBV12-3 or TRBV12-4 and TRBJ2-1, with a tentative D call TRBD2 (6 bases). This CDR3 reads CASSPAGEQFF. The CDR3, as DNA: TGTGCCAGCAGCCCCGCGGGAGAGCAGTTCTTC.